This T cell receptor beta chain appears in the sequencing data of a study of cytomegalovirus exposure and HLA in healthy donors. Study information: About 80 million unique TCRs from HLA-typed donors were held in an early data release. Findings and caveats of the study: In a later analysis, V- and J-gene trimming of beta chains associated with a DCLRE1C missense variant, replicated independently.

A remark on this clone: Antigen specificity is unknown.

PCR amplification relied on 60 Vbeta primers (plus 13 Jbeta primers). Produced via immunoSEQ multiplex PCR; TCRdb's table is partial and in-frame only. The sample has some 170,000 clones, more than 60% seen once. The sequence came from a human donor in good health. Sequenced: PBMCs.

CDR3 region: CASSPGDSENTEAFF. The CDR3 DNA sequence: TGCGCCAGCAGCCCGGGGGACAGTGAGAACACTGAAGCTTTCTTT. The chain couples TRBV5-1 to TRBJ1-1, with 7 positions matching TRBD1. The CDR3 sequence is 15 residues long. Looked up from germline, CDR1 is SGHRS and CDR2 is YFSETQ. V shed 4 bases and J 1 base; nucleotides not matched to a gene: 7.